This is a list of T cell receptor beta chains from one sample in a study of T cell repertoires in cytomegalovirus infection. Using its own MiXCR run on the reads, TCRdb lists one record per CDR3 protein. The data hold more than 400,000 distinct CDR3 sequences, with less than 30% observed a single time. Sequenced: PBMCs. These receptors all come from a human donor in good health (CMV status not recorded). Some clones in this sample may be carry-over from other donors' samples. Each CDR3 is given with its conserved first and last residue. The order of the fields is CDR3 DNA, CDR3 protein, V gene, clone size, J gene, D gene. The D gene is left open where the match is weak. Clone size, where shown, is once, few, many, or a class for clones that have expanded.

TGTGCCAGCAGCTACACAGGGTTGACTGAAGCTTTCTTT | CASSYTGLTEAFF | TRBV7-9 | NA | TRBJ1-1 | NA
TGTGCCAGCAGCCCGGGAGGGGTTAAAAAGTTCTTC | CASSPGGVKKFF | TRBV14 | NA | TRBJ2-1 | TRBD2
TGTGCCAGCAGCCTAGCGGGAGGCTTACCCTACAATGAGCAGTTCTTC | CASSLAGGLPYNEQFF | TRBV14 | NA | TRBJ2-1 | TRBD2
TGTGCCAGCAGCGTACGGCCGGGTCGGAATGAGCAGTTCTTC | CASSVRPGRNEQFF | TRBV9 | few | TRBJ2-1 | NA
TGCGCCAGCAGCCGACAGGGGGCAATGAACACTGAAGCTTTCTTT | CASSRQGAMNTEAFF | TRBV10-2 | few | TRBJ1-1 | TRBD1
TGTGCCAGCAGCTTAGCCGGGGGTGGTGAAAAACTGTTTTTT | CASSLAGGGEKLFF | TRBV7-9 | many | TRBJ1-4 | NA
TGCAGTGCTATCGCCTTTCGAAAGGGCACTGAAGCTTTCTTT | CSAIAFRKGTEAFF | TRBV20-1 | few | TRBJ1-1 | NA
TGTGCTTCCGACGACAGGGATAAAACTGAAGCTTTCTTT | CASDDRDKTEAFF | TRBV19 | NA | TRBJ1-1 | TRBD1
TGTGCTAGCATCCTGGGGGCTAGCGGGATGCCAAATGAGCAGTTCTTC | CASILGASGMPNEQFF | TRBV7-6 | few | TRBJ2-1 | TRBD2
TGTGCCAGCAGTTCAGGACCCTTCGGGAGGGCTGGCACAGATACGCAGTATTTT | CASSSGPFGRAGTDTQYF | TRBV28 | few | TRBJ2-3 | TRBD2
TGTGCCAGCAGCATTCTAGCGGGAGGCGTAGATACGCAGTATTTT | CASSILAGGVDTQYF | TRBV7-3 | few | TRBJ2-3 | TRBD2
TGTGCCAGCAGTCGGACAATCTACAATGAGCAGTTCTTC | CASSRTIYNEQFF | TRBV6-2/TRBV6-3 | NA | TRBJ2-1 | NA
TGCGCCAGCAGCCAAGGAGGGACTGACGAGACCCAGTACTTC | CASSQGGTDETQYF | TRBV4-3 | many | TRBJ2-5 | NA
TGTGCCAGCACAAATGGCCAGCGGGCCCCGGATACGCAGTATTTT | CASTNGQRAPDTQYF | TRBV5-4 | few | TRBJ2-3 | NA
TGTGCCAGCAGCACGCTAGAATCGGCGCTTAATTCACCCCTCCACTTT | CASSTLESALNSPLHF | TRBV7-2 | many | TRBJ1-6 | NA
TGTGCCACCGGTGACCAGACTAGCGGGAGTTTCAATGAGCAGTTCTTC | CATGDQTSGSFNEQFF | TRBV24-1 | NA | TRBJ2-1 | TRBD2
TGTGCCAGCAGCTCACGAGGAAACACCATATATTTT | CASSSRGNTIYF | TRBV7-8 | many | TRBJ1-3 | NA
TGTGCCAGCAGTGAACACGGGACTAGCGACTACAATGAGCAGTTCTTC | CASSEHGTSDYNEQFF | TRBV6-4 | NA | TRBJ2-1 | TRBD2
TGTGCCAGCAGCTTCGGGACAGGGAACTATGGCTACACCTTC | CASSFGTGNYGYTF | TRBV28 | few | TRBJ1-2 | TRBD1
TGCAGCGGCCTAATCAATGAGCAGTTCTTC | CSGLINEQFF | TRBV29-1 | NA | TRBJ2-1 | NA
TGTGCCATCAGTGAGCAACCGGACGGCCAAGAGACCCAGTACTTC | CAISEQPDGQETQYF | TRBV10-3 | NA | TRBJ2-5 | NA
TGTGCCAGCAGCGACTGGGCCGGAGAGCAGTACTTC | CASSDWAGEQYF | TRBV27 | NA | TRBJ2-7 | NA
TGTGCCAGCAGCTTAGGCTCGACGGGGTACACCGGGGAGCTGTTTTTT | CASSLGSTGYTGELFF | TRBV7-2 | many | TRBJ2-2 | NA
TGCAGTGCTAGACTCTGGGACCCGTTTCAGCCCCAGCATTTT | CSARLWDPFQPQHF | TRBV20-1 | NA | TRBJ1-5 | NA
TGTGCCAGCAGCCCTGGGTCTAGCGGGAGCGTAGGTAGTGAGCAGTTCTTC | CASSPGSSGSVGSEQFF | TRBV7-8 | NA | TRBJ2-1 | TRBD2
TGCAGTGCTCGATTCCACCCGGCTAGCGGGAGCTCTATAACAGATACGCAGTATTTT | CSARFHPASGSSITDTQYF | TRBV20-1 | few | TRBJ2-3 | TRBD2
TGTGCCAGCAGTGAATCCTACCGAAATGAGCAGTTCTTC | CASSESYRNEQFF | TRBV25-1 | NA | TRBJ2-1 | NA
TGTGCCAGCAGCTTCGGGCCAGCGGGAGTTTTAAACAATGAGCAGTTCTTC | CASSFGPAGVLNNEQFF | TRBV7-2 | few | TRBJ2-1 | TRBD2
TGTGCCAGTGCCTCCCCTGGGGGACTAAACACCATATATTTT | CASASPGGLNTIYF | TRBV19 | few | TRBJ1-3 | NA
TGTGCCAGCAGCCCCCGGGCGGGGAACACTGAAGCTTTCTTT | CASSPRAGNTEAFF | TRBV7-9 | many | TRBJ1-1 | NA
TGCAGTGCTAGCCCCGACCCAAATACGCAGTATTTT | CSASPDPNTQYF | TRBV20-1 | NA | TRBJ2-3 | NA
TGTGCCAGCTGCCTCGCGGCGGATACGCAGTATTTT | CASCLAADTQYF | TRBV6-6 | few | TRBJ2-3 | NA
TGTGCCAGCACTACTGGGCTCCGGAACACTGAAGCTTTCTTT | CASTTGLRNTEAFF | TRBV6-5 | few | TRBJ1-1 | NA
TGCAGCGCTTGGGGGCCGGACGGCTCTGGAAACACCATATATTTT | CSAWGPDGSGNTIYF | TRBV29-1 | NA | TRBJ1-3 | NA
TGTGCCAGCAGCTCCAACGGGATTGACAATCAGCCCCAGCATTTT | CASSSNGIDNQPQHF | TRBV7-8 | many | TRBJ1-5 | NA
TGTGCCAGCAGCCTTTCCTTCTATGGGTCAGGGGAGGAAAAGACCCAGTACTTC | CASSLSFYGSGEEKTQYF | TRBV7-6 | many | TRBJ2-5 | NA
TGTGCCATCAGCGGGAAACGTGGGGTAGAGCAGTTCTTC | CAISGKRGVEQFF | TRBV11-3 | NA | TRBJ2-1 | TRBD2